This TCR beta chain was sequenced for a study of T cells in Graves' hyperthyroidism and ophthalmopathy. Patients counted as stable if ophthalmopathy did not develop within 18 months. Reasons for excluding patients were uncontrolled infection, other autoimmune disease, pregnancy or lactation. Amplification of TCR beta CDR3 regions was performed using RNA transcripts as template. The HTBI set primed first-round TCR CDR3 RT-PCR. TCRdb used MiXCR to reprocess the multiplex PCR reads, holding one entry per CDR3 protein. The table shows fewer than 650,000 distinct CDR3 sequences, with roughly 15% occurring only once. V lost 4 bases, J lost 5 bases, and 7 bases stayed unmatched. Germline V lookup: CDR1 SGHRS, CDR2 YFSETQ. CDR3 length equals 14 residues. Findings and limits, study-wide: Within blood appeared most thyroid clonotypes that had expanded above 0.001.

With respect to this clonotype: Its antigen is still unknown.

This clonotype originated in a woman aged 35 to 49 with Graves' hyperthyroidism. The specimen sequenced was blood. The chain links TRBV5-1 to TRBJ2-5; 8 bases match TRBD1. DNA for the CDR3: TGCGCCAGCAGCGTCCCAGGGGGCGCGGAGACCCAGTACTTC. This translates into CASSVPGGAETQYF.